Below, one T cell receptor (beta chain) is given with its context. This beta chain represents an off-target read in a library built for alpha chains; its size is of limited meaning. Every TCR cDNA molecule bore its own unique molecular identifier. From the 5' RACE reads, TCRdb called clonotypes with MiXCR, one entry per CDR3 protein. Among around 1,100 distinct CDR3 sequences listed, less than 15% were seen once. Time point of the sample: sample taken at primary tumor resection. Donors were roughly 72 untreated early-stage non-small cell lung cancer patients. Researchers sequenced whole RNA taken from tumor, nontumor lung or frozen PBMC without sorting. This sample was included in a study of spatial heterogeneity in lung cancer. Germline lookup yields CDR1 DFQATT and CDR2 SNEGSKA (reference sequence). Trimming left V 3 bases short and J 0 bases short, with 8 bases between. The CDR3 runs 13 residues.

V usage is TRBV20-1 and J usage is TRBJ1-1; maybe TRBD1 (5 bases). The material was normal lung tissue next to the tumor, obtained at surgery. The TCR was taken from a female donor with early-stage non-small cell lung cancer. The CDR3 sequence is CSASGRVNTEAFF. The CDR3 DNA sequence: TGCAGTGCTAGCGGCAGGGTGAACACTGAAGCTTTCTTT.